This T cell receptor beta chain was observed in a study of blood T cell repertoires in COVID-19. Background on the study: T cells, B-cell-depleted T cells, or PBMCs provided the cDNA or gDNA that served as material.

V lost 5 bases, J lost 2 bases, and 16 bases lay in between. Germline CDR1 and CDR2: SEHNR and FQNEAQ (reference sequence). This CDR3 has 15 amino acids. Original data processing: From reference gene primer amplification, estimates of nucleated cell counts were derived. Only in-frame clones appear in the TCRdb table, and some are missing; sequencing was by immunoSEQ multiplex PCR. For V, J and clone size, that table is used; D and trimming come from the DNA. The sample includes 310,000 or so clones, 86% of them seen just once. The receptor was derived from a woman in her forties or fifties with acute or convalescent COVID-19. The sequencing input was peripheral blood. The chain employs TRBV7-9 and TRBJ2-7, with a possible D match to TRBD1 (5 bases). The CDR3: CASSKAMAGPYEQYF. Written as DNA, the CDR3 is TGTGCCAGCAGCAAAGCGATGGCAGGGCCCTACGAGCAGTACTTC.